The 26 T cell receptor beta chains given below trace back to one sample, sequenced in a study of T cell changes during pregnancy in multiple sclerosis. Data came from immunoSEQ multiplex PCR; TCRdb stores just in-frame clones and leaves some out. Here the sample spans 50,000 to 65,000 clones, approximately 95% being singletons. This specimen was CD8+ T cells from peripheral blood mononuclear cells, taken in the second trimester of pregnancy. These receptors came from a female donor with multiple sclerosis, enrolled in a pregnancy study.

This chain connects TRBV5-1 to TRBJ2-7; 8 nucleotides line up with TRBD1. V was pared by 4 bases and J by 4 bases, with 16 bases of the junction left unmatched. CDR3 length equals 17 residues. Germline V gene lookup returns CDR1 SGHRS and CDR2 YFSETQ. The CDR3 region has the DNA TGCGCCAGCAGCGCCCCGGACAGGGAAGAAATCCCTTACGAGCAGTACTTC. Protein: CASSAPDREEIPYEQYF.

This chain joins TRBV4-1 and TRBJ2-3; no definite D call. Germline CDR1 is MGHRA and CDR2 is YSYEKL. This CDR3 is 15 amino acids long. V lost 2 bases to trimming and J lost 0 bases, with 9 bases between them. In DNA, the CDR3 is TGCGCCAGCAGCCAACGAACTTCCAGCACAGATACGCAGTATTTT. Residues: CASSQRTSSTDTQYF.

The J gene is TRBJ1-1, the V gene TRBV7-9, with 8 bases matching TRBD1. The CDR3 extends over 15 amino acids. V lost 6 bases, J lost 4 bases, and 10 bases stayed unmatched. Per the germline V gene, CDR1 is SEHNR and CDR2 is FQNEAQ (reference sequence). The CDR3 is CASSWGLDRGTEAFF. In DNA, the CDR3 is TGTGCCAGCAGTTGGGGGCTAGACAGGGGCACTGAAGCTTTCTTT. The entire variable domain, with the rest obtained from reference TRBV7-9 and TRBJ1-1, is as follows: DTGVSQNPRHKITKRGQNVTFRCDPISEHNRLYWYRQTLGQGPEFLTYFQNEAQLEKSRLLSDRFSAERPKGSFSTLEIQRTEQGDSAMYLCASSWGLDRGTEAFFGQGTRLTVV.

The V call is TRBV28, the J call TRBJ2-5; weak D call: TRBD1 (8 bases). The CDR3 has 16 residues. Trimming pared 4 bases from V and 2 bases from J, leaving 17 bases between. Germline CDR1 and CDR2: MDHEN and SYDVKM. For the CDR3, the DNA is TGTGCCAGCAGTTCTTTCAGCGGGACAGGACAAGAGACCCAGTACTTC. This sequence encodes CASSSFSGTGQETQYF.

The chain joins TRBV4-3 to TRBJ2-1, with 7 bases lining up with TRBD2. Germline CDR1 reads LGHNA; CDR2 reads YSLEER. V trimming: 2 bases; J trimming: 6 bases; junction bases outside the gene matches: 1. The CDR3 loop spans 13 amino acids. CDR3 sequence (DNA): TGCGCCAGCAGCCAACCTAGCGGCAATGAGCAGTTCTTC. Amino acid sequence: CASSQPSGNEQFF.

This chain uses TRBV10-3 with TRBJ2-1, with 9 bases aligning to TRBD1. V lost 3 bases to trimming and J lost 7 bases; unmatched junction nucleotides: 4. Germline CDR1 is ENHRY and CDR2 is SYGVKD. The CDR3 has 14 amino acids. CDR3 nucleotide sequence: TGTGCCATCAGTGACGGGACAGGGAGGAATGAGCAGTTCTTC. This encodes CAISDGTGRNEQFF.

This CDR3 is CASSQDPGGGYNSPLHF. The CDR3 region has the DNA TGTGCCAGCAGCCAAGATCCGGGGGGGGGCTATAATTCACCCCTCCACTTT. This chain joins TRBV4-2 and TRBJ1-6, with D tentatively TRBD1 (5 bases). Trimming stripped 0 bases from V and 3 bases from J, with 12 bases between. The CDR3 sequence is 17 residues long. Germline-derived CDR1 and CDR2 are LGHNA and YNFKEQ.

The rearrangement joins TRBV27 to TRBJ2-7; weak D call: TRBD2 (5 bases). Trimming took 3 bases from V and 3 from J, leaving 15 bases between them. Germline V CDR1 and CDR2: MNHEY, SMNVEV (reference sequence). The CDR3 covers 15 residues. Here the CDR3 reads CASSFQGSGVYEQYF. The CDR3 DNA follows: TGTGCCAGCAGTTTCCAAGGCAGCGGAGTCTACGAGCAGTACTTC.

The gene calls are TRBV19 and TRBJ1-5; 12 bases line up with TRBD1. Germline V gives CDR1 LNHDA, CDR2 SQIVND (reference sequence). Trimming removed 7 bases from V and 1 base from J; junction bases left unmatched: 5. The CDR3 length is 16 residues. CDR3 coding DNA: TGTGCCAGTACCCCGGGACAGGGGGCCAGCAATCAGCCCCAGCATTTT. Protein product: CASTPGQGASNQPQHF.

V usage is TRBV9 and J usage is TRBJ2-7; TRBD1 is a possible D gene (5 bases). Germline V gene sequence: CDR1 SGDLS, CDR2 YYNGEE. The V and J ends lost 0 bases and 6 bases respectively, with 19 bases between them. This CDR3 comprises 16 residues. The CDR3 loop reads CASSVETGLRPGEQYF. In DNA, the CDR3 is TGTGCCAGCAGCGTAGAAACAGGCCTTCGTCCGGGCGAGCAGTACTTC.

Comment on this clone: Lacking the conserved final phenylalanine or tryptophan, this CDR3 likely reflects a read error. This chain links TRBV6-1 with TRBJ1-1; D is unclear. This CDR3 comprises 12 residues. The germline V and J ends were trimmed by 5 bases and 4 bases, with 8 bases remaining between them. Germline V gives CDR1 MNHNS, CDR2 SASEGT. The CDR3 sequence: CASSPGSTEAFS. Here the CDR3 DNA reads TGTGCCAGCAGTCCTGGGAGCACTGAAGCTTTCTCT.

V gene TRBV28 combines with J gene TRBJ1-2, with 9 positions matching TRBD1. Losses at the gene ends were 5 bases for V and 2 bases for J; bases not matched to a gene: 3. The germline CDR1 and CDR2 sequences are MDHEN and SYDVKM. The CDR3 is made up of 14 amino acids. CDR3 sequence: CASSPGQGNYGYTF. CDR3 nucleotides: TGTGCCAGCAGTCCAGGACAGGGGAACTATGGCTACACCTTC.

The chain has TRBV29-1 and TRBJ2-1; no firm D call. The V and J ends lost 3 bases and 8 bases respectively, with 8 bases between them. CDR1 and CDR2 from the germline V gene are SQVTM and ANQGSEA. The CDR3 runs to 11 residues. This chain's CDR3 is CSVDPRYEQFF. In DNA form, the CDR3 reads TGCAGCGTTGATCCCAGGTATGAGCAGTTCTTC.

The chain is built from TRBV27 and TRBJ2-7; 9 bases match TRBD2. With 3 bases clipped from V and 4 bases from J, the junction kept 7 bases outside the gene matches. The CDR3 covers 15 residues. Germline V gene sequence: CDR1 MNHEY, CDR2 SMNVEV (reference sequence). CDR3 region: CASSFTGLAGYEQYF. The CDR3 DNA is TGTGCCAGCAGTTTTACGGGACTAGCAGGGTACGAGCAGTACTTC.

V usage is TRBV6-1 and J usage is TRBJ2-3; possibly TRBD2 for D (6 bases). The CDR3 spans 11 residues. V was shortened by 6 bases and J by 12 bases, with 13 bases between the two germline ends. Germline V gene lookup returns CDR1 MNHNS and CDR2 SASEGT. Here the CDR3 reads CASRWGENQYF. The CDR3 DNA is TGTGCCAGCAGGTGGGGGGAGAATCAGTATTTT.

A remark on this clone: The same CDR3 is also encoded by other DNA sequences in this sample. The chain couples TRBV29-1 to TRBJ2-7; tentatively, D is TRBD2 (5 bases). The CDR3 covers 13 residues. With 1 base removed from V and 2 bases from J, the gap between germline ends came to 9 bases. Germline V gene data show CDR1 as SQVTM and CDR2 as ANQGSEA. CDR3 loop: CSVEGEIPYEQYF. The CDR3 coding sequence is TGCAGCGTTGAAGGGGAGATTCCCTACGAGCAGTACTTC.

The rearrangement links TRBV13 to TRBJ2-5, with 8 bases that match TRBD1. CDR1 is PRHDT and CDR2 is FYEKMQ in the germline V gene (reference sequence). Germline trimming cut 3 bases from V and 2 bases from J; bases unmatched to any gene: 8. The length of the CDR3 is 16 residues. CDR3 amino acids: CASSLDGQGQQETQYF. The CDR3, as DNA: TGTGCCAGCAGCTTGGATGGACAGGGCCAGCAAGAGACCCAGTACTTC.

The rearrangement joins TRBV27 to TRBJ2-3; D is possibly TRBD2 (6 bases). Per germline, CDR1 MNHEY and CDR2 SMNVEV (reference sequence). V shed 2 bases and J shed 2 bases, with 14 bases lying between them. This CDR3 is built from 16 residues. CDR3 nucleotides: TGTGCCAGCAGTTTAACTACTAGCCGCCCCACAGATACGCAGTATTTT. It is translated as CASSLTTSRPTDTQYF.

This rearrangement joins TRBV27 to TRBJ2-1, with 9 nucleotides matching TRBD2. After removal of 8 bases from V and 10 bases from J, the junction contained 15 bases not matched to a gene. This CDR3 spans 15 amino acids. Per germline, CDR1 MNHEY and CDR2 SMNVEV (reference sequence). The CDR3 DNA reads as TGTGCCAGCCGAATCTATAGCGGGAGTATACGGGAGCAGTTCTTC. Translation: CASRIYSGSIREQFF.

The gene calls are TRBV10-3 and TRBJ2-3, with 9 bases lining up with TRBD1. Trimming cost V 5 bases and J 1 base; bases outside gene matches: 4. The CDR3 has 15 amino acids. Per germline, CDR1 ENHRY and CDR2 SYGVKD. The CDR3 protein is CAISKGQGGTDTQYF. The CDR3 coding sequence is TGTGCCATCAGTAAGGGACAGGGCGGCACAGATACGCAGTATTTT.

The rearrangement uses TRBV19 and TRBJ2-1; 8 positions agree with TRBD2. Unmatched junction bases numbered 8, after V lost 6 bases and J lost 7 bases. CDR3 length: 14 amino acids. Germline V gene sequence: CDR1 LNHDA, CDR2 SQIVND (reference sequence). The CDR3 coding sequence is TGTGCCAGTAGCCCGGGACTAGTAGGTAATGAGCAGTTCTTC. Amino acid sequence: CASSPGLVGNEQFF.

This clone was picked up one time. This chain connects TRBV2 to TRBJ2-2; TRBD1 is a possible D gene (6 bases). V lost 6 bases and J 4 bases, leaving 15 bases between the germline ends. Germline V gene lookup returns CDR1 SNHLY and CDR2 FYNNEI. The CDR3 runs 15 residues. The CDR3 loop reads CASRTQGRGTGELFF. The DNA for the CDR3 is TGTGCCAGCAGGACACAGGGACGGGGCACCGGGGAGCTGTTTTTT. Together with reference TRBV2 and TRBJ2-2, the CDR3 gives the full variable domain: EPEVTQTPSHQVTQMGQEVILRCVPISNHLYFYWYRQILGQKVEFLVSFYNNEISEKSEIFDDQFSVERPDGSNFTLKIRSTKLEDSAMYFCASRTQGRGTGELFFGEGSRLTVL.

This clone was recorded only once. The chain combines TRBV2 with TRBJ2-1; TRBD2 aligns across 10 bases. Germline trimming cut 6 bases from V and 2 bases from J; bases unmatched to any gene: 4. The CDR3 sequence is 15 residues long. Per the germline V gene, CDR1 is SNHLY and CDR2 is FYNNEI. CDR3 nucleotides: TGTGCCAGCAGACGAACTAGCGGGACCTACAATGAGCAGTTCTTC. Protein: CASRRTSGTYNEQFF.

This chain links TRBV27 with TRBJ1-1; no clear D gene. Germline values: CDR1 MNHEY, CDR2 SMNVEV (reference sequence). V was trimmed by 5 bases and J by 5 bases, leaving 27 bases between them. The CDR3 consists of 18 residues. The CDR3 protein is CASSKLLPGDLLETEAFF. CDR3 nucleotides: TGTGCCAGCAGTAAACTCCTGCCGGGAGACCTTTTAGAAACTGAAGCTTTCTTT.

The chain joins TRBV5-1 to TRBJ2-5; TRBD2 is a possible D gene (5 bases). Germline CDR1 SGHRS, CDR2 YFSETQ. This CDR3 contains 13 residues. The V end was cut by 0 bases, the J end by 5 bases, with 8 bases between. The CDR3 region is CASSLDSDETQYF. Written as DNA, the CDR3 is TGCGCCAGCAGCTTGGATAGCGACGAGACCCAGTACTTC.

The chain carries TRBV5-1 and TRBJ2-7; D is possibly TRBD1 (5 bases). The V and J ends lost 0 bases and 1 base respectively, with 11 bases between them. The V gene's germline CDR1 is SGHRS and CDR2 YFSETQ. This CDR3 has 15 residues. CDR3 loop: CASSLGAGISYEQYF. The CDR3 coding sequence is TGCGCCAGCAGCTTGGGGGCAGGGATATCCTACGAGCAGTACTTC.